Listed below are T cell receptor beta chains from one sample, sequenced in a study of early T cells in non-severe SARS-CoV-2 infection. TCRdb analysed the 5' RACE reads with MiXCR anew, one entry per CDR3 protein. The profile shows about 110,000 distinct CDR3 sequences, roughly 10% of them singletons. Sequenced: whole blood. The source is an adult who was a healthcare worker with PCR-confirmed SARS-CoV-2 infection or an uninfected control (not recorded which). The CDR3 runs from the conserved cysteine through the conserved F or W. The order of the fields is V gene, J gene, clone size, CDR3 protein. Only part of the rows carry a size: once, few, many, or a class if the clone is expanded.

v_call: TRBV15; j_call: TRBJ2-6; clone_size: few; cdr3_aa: CATAQSGANVLTF
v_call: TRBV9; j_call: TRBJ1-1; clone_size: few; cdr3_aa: CASSVGSLGIGGMNTEVFF
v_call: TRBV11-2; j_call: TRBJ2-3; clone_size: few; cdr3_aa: CASSLSATTDTQYF
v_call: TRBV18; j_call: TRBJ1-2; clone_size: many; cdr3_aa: CASSREQSNYGYTF
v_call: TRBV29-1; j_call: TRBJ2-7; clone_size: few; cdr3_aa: CSVEQAGGPHYEQYF
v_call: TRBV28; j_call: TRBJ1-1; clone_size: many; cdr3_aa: CASSTGQGRFTEAFF
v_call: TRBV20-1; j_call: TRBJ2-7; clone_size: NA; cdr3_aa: CSASPGGSGTYEQYF
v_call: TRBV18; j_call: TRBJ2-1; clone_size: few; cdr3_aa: CASSQSSFRASEQFF
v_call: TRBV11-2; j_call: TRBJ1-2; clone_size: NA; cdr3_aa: CASSSGTGHYGYTF
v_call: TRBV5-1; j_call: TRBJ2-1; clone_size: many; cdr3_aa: CASSPGTGLAGGVNEQFF
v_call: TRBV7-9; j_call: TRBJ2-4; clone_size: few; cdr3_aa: CASSFLGTNIQYF
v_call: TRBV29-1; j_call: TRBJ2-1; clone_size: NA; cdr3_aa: CSLTPGLNNEKFF
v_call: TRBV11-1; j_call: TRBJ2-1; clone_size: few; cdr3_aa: CASSFSAGAYNEQFF
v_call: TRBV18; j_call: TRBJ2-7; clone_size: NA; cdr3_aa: CASSPSGANYEQYF
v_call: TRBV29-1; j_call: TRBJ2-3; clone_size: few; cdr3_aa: CSVDGPSTDTQYF
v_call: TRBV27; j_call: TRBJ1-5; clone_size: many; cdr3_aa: CASARGYVRNQPQHF
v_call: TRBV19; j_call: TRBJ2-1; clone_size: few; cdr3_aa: CASSNLQGGAEQFF
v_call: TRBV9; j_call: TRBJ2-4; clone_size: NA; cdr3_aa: CASSVGLAGAKNIQYF
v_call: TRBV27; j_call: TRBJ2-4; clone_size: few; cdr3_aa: CASSYEGTAKNIQYF
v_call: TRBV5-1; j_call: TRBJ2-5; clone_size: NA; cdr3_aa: CAGSLDAMIRETQYF
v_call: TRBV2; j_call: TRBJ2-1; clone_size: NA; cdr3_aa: CATSSYNEQFF
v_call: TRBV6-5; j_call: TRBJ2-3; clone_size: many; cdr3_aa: CASSLRSDPTDTQYF
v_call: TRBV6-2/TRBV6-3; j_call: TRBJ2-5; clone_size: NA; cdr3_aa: CASSSTSGRQTQYF
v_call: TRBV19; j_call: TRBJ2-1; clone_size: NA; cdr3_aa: CASSRSHEQFF
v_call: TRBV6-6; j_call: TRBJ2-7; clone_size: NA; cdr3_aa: CASSSGTSTHEQYF
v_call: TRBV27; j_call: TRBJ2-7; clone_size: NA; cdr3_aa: CASSLQWGGAVEQYF
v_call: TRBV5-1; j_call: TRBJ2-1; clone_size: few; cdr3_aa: CASSLDFRSYNEQFF
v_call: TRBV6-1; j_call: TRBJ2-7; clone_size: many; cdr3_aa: CASSEAGDAYEQYF
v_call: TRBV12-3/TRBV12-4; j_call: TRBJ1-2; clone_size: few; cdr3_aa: CASSTTAGGYGYTF
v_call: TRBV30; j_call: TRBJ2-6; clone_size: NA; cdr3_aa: CAWSRLSGANVLTF
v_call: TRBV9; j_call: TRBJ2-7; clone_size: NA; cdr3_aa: CASSGGNEQYF
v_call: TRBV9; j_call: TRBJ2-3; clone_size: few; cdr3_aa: CASSARLAGDGDTQYF
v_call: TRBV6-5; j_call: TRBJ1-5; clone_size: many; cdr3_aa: CASSRTGGYQPQHF
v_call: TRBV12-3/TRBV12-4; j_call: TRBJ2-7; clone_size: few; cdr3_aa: CASRLSDRSSEQYF
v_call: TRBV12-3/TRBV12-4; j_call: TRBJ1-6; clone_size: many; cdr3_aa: CASSLSDRGNSPLHF
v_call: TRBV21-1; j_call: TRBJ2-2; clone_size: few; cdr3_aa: CASSKARGGAPGELFF
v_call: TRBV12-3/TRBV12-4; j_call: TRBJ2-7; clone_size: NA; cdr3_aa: CASSPGQAMVEQYF
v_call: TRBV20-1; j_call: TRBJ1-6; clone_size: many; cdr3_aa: CSAAAGTGGHSPLHF
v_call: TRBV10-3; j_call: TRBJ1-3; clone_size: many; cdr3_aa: CASQGFSGNTIYF
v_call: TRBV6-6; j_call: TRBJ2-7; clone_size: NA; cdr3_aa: CASAQGATTYEQYF
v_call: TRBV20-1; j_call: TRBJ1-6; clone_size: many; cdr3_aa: CSARQGWDNSPLHF
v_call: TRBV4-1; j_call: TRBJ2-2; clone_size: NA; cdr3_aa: CASSQVDLVNTGELFF
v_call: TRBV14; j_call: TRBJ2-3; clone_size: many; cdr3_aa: CASSRLVGRASDTQYF